What follows is one T cell receptor beta chain and its context. Generated by immunoSEQ multiplex PCR, the TCRdb table keeps only in-frame clones and is missing some. This sample carries some 67,000 clones, roughly nine tenths of them seen once, and the ten largest clones take less than 3.5%. The V and J ends lost 0 bases and 0 bases respectively, with 11 bases between them. There are 16 residues in the CDR3. CDR1 is SGDLS, CDR2 YYNGEE, per germline. The sample belongs to a study of PD-L1 blockade in urothelial cancer. The specimen comprised PBMCs, sampled around atezolizumab (anti-PD-L1) treatment. This sequence joins TRBV9 and TRBJ2-3; a weak D match, TRBD2 (6 bases). This TCR came from a man aged 55 to 70 with urothelial cancer. The CDR3 spells CASSVGTDYSTDTQYF. As DNA, the CDR3 is TGTGCCAGCAGCGTAGGTACGGACTATAGCACAGATACGCAGTATTTT.